Each of the 14 T cell receptor beta chains below was sequenced from the same sample in a study of regulatory T cells in long-lasting Graves disease. The time point was: newly diagnosed GD, antithyroid drugs for less than 3 months. The TCR library was made from RNA that had been extracted from PBMCs in TRIzol. Arm-PCR with iRepertoire HTBI primers amplified the CDR3 regions for these TCR beta libraries. One entry per CDR3 protein, called by TCRdb with MiXCR from the multiplex PCR reads. The table records some 450,000 distinct CDR3 sequences, 16% of them present only once. Separately, the same data were catalogued under a study of T cells in Graves' hyperthyroidism and ophthalmopathy.

This specimen was peripheral blood mononuclear cells (PBMCs), taken at new diagnosis, from a patient treated with antithyroid drugs. These receptors were collected from a woman aged 30 to 39 with Graves disease.

This chain uses TRBV13 with TRBJ2-1; the D is unclear. Between the trimmed V and J ends, which lost 1 base and 0 bases, there was a span of 7 bases. This CDR3 is built from 15 residues. The germline V gene has CDR1 PRHDT and CDR2 FYEKMQ (reference sequence). CDR3 sequence (DNA): TGTGCCAGCAGCTTAGCTTCTCACTCCTACAATGAGCAGTTCTTC. Protein: CASSLASHSYNEQFF.

V is TRBV11-2 and J is TRBJ2-7; TRBD2 agrees at 10 bases. CDR3 length equals 15 residues. The trim removed 8 bases at V and 1 base at J, leaving 8 bases unmatched. The germline V gene encodes CDR1 SGHAT and CDR2 FQNNGV. The CDR3 DNA reads TGTGCCAGCCGCAACCTAGCGGGAGTGTCCTACGAGCAGTACTTC. Amino acid sequence: CASRNLAGVSYEQYF. The full variable domain, completed using reference TRBV11-2 and TRBJ2-7, is EAGVAQSPRYKIIEKRQSVAFWCNPISGHATLYWYQQILGQGPKLLIQFQNNGVVDDSQLPKDRFSAERLKGVDSTLKIQPAKLEDSAVYLCASRNLAGVSYEQYFGPGTRLTVT.

In its sample, this clonotype was seen many times. This chain links TRBV3-1 with TRBJ2-7; a weak D match, TRBD2 (5 bases). Germline CDR1 is LGHDT and CDR2 is YNNKEL (reference sequence). The CDR3 contains 14 residues. Trimming took 0 bases from V and 7 from J, leaving 13 bases between them. The CDR3 is CASSQDHRGREQYF. As DNA, the CDR3 is TGTGCCAGCAGCCAAGATCACCGGGGTCGGGAGCAGTACTTC.

V is TRBV19 and J is TRBJ1-1, with D unclear. The CDR3 is 13 residues long. Germline CDR1 LNHDA, CDR2 SQIVND (reference sequence). Trimming pared 6 bases from V and 5 bases from J, leaving 13 bases between. CDR3 nucleotide sequence: TGTGCCAGTAGGGAGGCGCGTCGGACTGAAGCTTTCTTT. It specifies CASREARRTEAFF.

This clonotype was observed a few times. The chain uses TRBV6-1 and TRBJ1-2, with 12 nucleotides matching TRBD1. In germline, CDR1 is MNHNS, CDR2 SASEGT. The CDR3 has 17 residues. The junction had 12 bases not matched to a gene; V was cut back by 6 bases and J by 4 bases. CDR3 region: CASRPNRDRGRGYGYTF. The CDR3 DNA is TGTGCCAGCAGACCCAACCGGGACAGGGGGCGCGGCTATGGCTACACCTTC.

The chain has TRBV12-3 or TRBV12-4 and TRBJ2-1; 9 bases are shared with TRBD2. This CDR3 comprises 15 residues. J was trimmed by 6 bases and V by 3 bases; bases with no gene match: 6. This chain's CDR3 is CASSLGGRAFNEQFF. Written as DNA, the CDR3 is TGTGCCAGCAGTTTGGGCGGGAGGGCGTTCAATGAGCAGTTCTTC.

This chain uses TRBV5-5 with TRBJ2-3; D is unresolved. Germline CDR1 SGHKS, CDR2 YYEKEE (reference sequence). The CDR3 loop spans 15 amino acids. Trimming stripped 1 base from V and 4 bases from J, with 13 bases between. CDR3 residues: CASSLTPQEADTQYF. CDR3 nucleotide sequence: TGTGCCAGCAGCTTGACCCCTCAAGAGGCAGATACGCAGTATTTT. Full variable domain (missing parts from reference TRBV5-5 and TRBJ2-3): DAGVTQSPTHLIKTRGQQVTLRCSPISGHKSVSWYQQVLGQGPQFIFQYYEKEERGRGNFPDRFSARQFPNYSSELNVNALLLGDSALYLCASSLTPQEADTQYFGPGTRLTVL.

In this sample, this clonotype turned up once. This may arise from a read error, as a much more abundant clone is one base away. The chain has TRBV30 and TRBJ2-7, with D perhaps TRBD2 (6 bases). The germline V gene has CDR1 GTSNPN and CDR2 SVGIG (reference sequence). Trimming took 8 bases from V and 2 from J, leaving 16 bases between them. The CDR3 consists of 13 residues. The CDR3 protein is CARMGDSTYEQYF. Here the CDR3 DNA reads TGTGCCCGGATGGGGGACTCTACCTACGAGCAGTACTTC.

This clonotype was observed many times. J is TRBJ2-1 and V is TRBV3-1; D is unclear. CDR3 length: 15 residues. Germline assignment: CDR1 LGHDT and CDR2 YNNKEL (reference sequence). The V and J ends lost 0 bases and 5 bases respectively, with 11 bases between them. Written as DNA, the CDR3 is TGTGCCAGCAGCCAAGATTACGGATACGACAATGAGCAGTTCTTC. Protein: CASSQDYGYDNEQFF.

This clonotype was observed many times. In DNA, the CDR3 is TGTGCCAGCAGCCCTGTAGCGGAGACCTACAATGAGCAGTTCTTC. Amino acids: CASSPVAETYNEQFF. The chain employs TRBV12-3 or TRBV12-4 and TRBJ2-1, with D possibly being TRBD2 (6 bases). V was clipped by 6 bases and J by 2 bases, with 14 bases between them. The CDR3 sequence is 15 residues long.

This clonotype was counted at least ten times. The V call is TRBV6-9, the J call TRBJ2-5; TRBD2 aligns across 11 bases. The CDR3 contains 16 residues. Germline V gene sequence: CDR1 MNHGY, CDR2 SVAAGI. With V trimmed by 3 bases and J by 7 bases, 10 bases remained unmatched. The CDR3 is CASSYTLAGGVGTQYF. DNA for the CDR3: TGTGCCAGCAGTTACACCCTAGCGGGAGGCGTAGGGACCCAGTACTTC.

This clonotype was picked up many times. The chain combines TRBV6-5 with TRBJ1-1; D gene uncertain. The CDR3 sequence is 14 residues long. In germline, CDR1 is MNHEY, CDR2 SVGAGI. V dropped 0 bases and J dropped 4 bases, with 9 bases sitting between them. The CDR3 DNA follows: TGTGCCAGCAGTTACTCGCCCACATCCACTGAAGCTTTCTTT. Translation: CASSYSPTSTEAFF.

This clonotype came up many times. The V call is TRBV28, the J call TRBJ2-7; D remains ambiguous. Trimming took off 3 bases at V and 2 bases at J, with 17 bases between the two ends. CDR1 and CDR2 (germline): MDHEN, SYDVKM. The CDR3 sequence is 16 residues long. The CDR3 nucleotides are TGTGCCAGCAGTTTGGATGGGGAACCCAGACCCTACGAGCAGTACTTC. The encoded protein is CASSLDGEPRPYEQYF. Complete variable domain (other parts from reference TRBV28 and TRBJ2-7): DVKVTQSSRYLVKRTGEKVFLECVQDMDHENMFWYRQDPGLGLRLIYFSYDVKMKEKGDIPEGYSVSREKKERFSLILESASTNQTSMYLCASSLDGEPRPYEQYFGPGTRLTVT.

Details on this clonotype: This CDR3 is missing its conserved last phenylalanine or tryptophan, likely due to a read error. The genes are TRBV10-3 and TRBJ1-1; possible D gene TRBD1, 6 bases. Germline values: CDR1 ENHRY, CDR2 SYGVKD. The CDR3 length is 16 residues. V was trimmed by 0 bases and J by 8 bases, leaving 19 bases between them. CDR3 DNA sequence: TGTGCCATCAGTGAGTCGATCGGGACACAATTAGGGGAAGCTTTCCTT. Its translation: CAISESIGTQLGEAFL.